A single sample gave rise to the 23 T cell receptor beta chains below, sequenced in a study of T cell repertoires in cytomegalovirus infection. Each CDR3 protein gets one entry after TCRdb re-called the reads with MiXCR. The data show a few hundred thousand distinct CDR3 sequences, with roughly 9.1% seen just once and about 15% held by the top ten. Sequencing input: PBMCs. The receptors derive from a human donor in good health (CMV status not recorded). Some clones in this sample may be carry-over from other donors' samples.

This clonotype was found a few times. The rearrangement joins TRBV30 to TRBJ1-1; D may be TRBD1 (5 bases). The ends were cut back, 0 bases at V and 1 base at J, with 6 bases in the middle. The CDR3 consists of 13 residues. Germline V gene sequence: CDR1 GTSNPN, CDR2 SVGIG (reference sequence). CDR3 sequence: CAWSVGGNTEAFF. CDR3 coding DNA: TGTGCCTGGAGTGTCGGGGGGAACACTGAAGCTTTCTTT.

This clonotype was seen at least ten times. The chain couples TRBV20-1 to TRBJ2-1, with 10 nucleotides matching TRBD2. The CDR3 consists of 14 residues. Germline trimming cut 1 base from V and 5 bases from J; bases unmatched to any gene: 2. CDR1 and CDR2 (germline): DFQATT, SNEGSKA (reference sequence). CDR3 region: CSARVLAGDNEQFF. In DNA, the CDR3 is TGCAGTGCTAGAGTTCTAGCGGGAGACAATGAGCAGTTCTTC.

This chain links TRBV6-2 or TRBV6-3 with TRBJ2-7; the D is unclear. CDR3 size: 11 residues. The germline CDR1 and CDR2 sequences are MNHEY and SVGEGT. V lost 2 bases to trimming and J lost 2 bases, with 1 base between them. The CDR3 protein is CASSYPYEQYF. The DNA for the CDR3 is TGTGCCAGCAGTTACCCCTACGAGCAGTACTTC.

The CDR3 DNA is TGCAGTGCTACGAGGACTAGCGGGACGTTCATCAATGAGCAGTTCTTC. Amino acid sequence: CSATRTSGTFINEQFF. The chain is built from TRBV20-1 and TRBJ2-1; 12 bases align to TRBD2. Trimming removed 4 bases from V and 6 bases from J; junction bases left unmatched: 10. Germline V gene sequence: CDR1 DFQATT, CDR2 SNEGSKA (reference sequence). This CDR3 comprises 16 residues.

This clonotype came up many times. This chain joins TRBV7-2 and TRBJ1-5, with 8 bases that match TRBD1. V lost 4 bases and J lost 2; bases outside the gene matches: 7. This CDR3 spans 16 amino acids. From germline, CDR1 is SGHTA and CDR2 FQGNSA. The CDR3 region has the DNA TGTGCCAGCAGCTCGGGACAGGTAGCCGGCAATCAGCCCCAGCATTTT. Translated, it gives CASSSGQVAGNQPQHF.

This clonotype has ten or more counts. This chain joins TRBV6-5 and TRBJ2-7; D gene unclear. V was cut by 7 bases and J by 3 bases, with 16 bases left in between. The CDR3 runs 14 residues. Germline V gene sequence: CDR1 MNHEY, CDR2 SVGAGI. CDR3 in amino acids: CASNPRRPGYEQYF. In DNA, the CDR3 is TGTGCCAGCAACCCTAGAAGGCCGGGCTACGAGCAGTACTTC.

This clonotype occurred many times. J is TRBJ1-5 and V is TRBV12-5; TRBD1 matches at 12 bases. Germline CDR1 is LGHNT and CDR2 is FRNRAP. There are 18 residues in the CDR3. Trimming at V came to 5 bases and at J to 7 bases, leaving 15 bases not matched to a gene. The CDR3 DNA sequence: TGTGCTAGTGGTCCCCGGGGACAGGGGGCGCGGAATAGGCAGCCCCAGCATTTT. This gives the protein CASGPRGQGARNRQPQHF.

This clonotype was recorded many times. The chain joins TRBV7-6 to TRBJ2-7; no reliable D call. Germline V gene lookup returns CDR1 SGHVS and CDR2 FNYEAQ. This CDR3 is 12 amino acids long. Trimming cost V 5 bases and J 2 bases, with 7 bases left between them. The CDR3 spells CASSVGPYEQYF. CDR3 in DNA: TGTGCCAGCAGCGTAGGACCCTACGAGCAGTACTTC.

At least ten counts were recorded for this clonotype. The V and J genes are TRBV7-2 and TRBJ2-5; 10 nucleotides match TRBD2. The CDR3 loop spans 15 amino acids. Germline V gene sequence: CDR1 SGHTA, CDR2 FQGNSA. The V segment lost 5 bases and the J segment 5 bases; nucleotides outside the gene matches: 8. The CDR3, as DNA: TGTGCCAGCAGCCCGAGCGGGAGGGCCTGGGAGACCCAGTACTTC. Translated, it gives CASSPSGRAWETQYF.

Note on this clonotype: This may arise from a read error, as a much more abundant clone is one base away. The V call is TRBV19, the J call TRBJ1-5; TRBD1 matches at 8 bases. This CDR3 spans 19 amino acids. Germline V gives CDR1 LNHDA, CDR2 SQIVND (reference sequence). The V gene end was trimmed by 1 base and the J gene end by 2 bases; junction bases not matched to a gene: 13. This chain's CDR3 is CASSIAHRTGRGGNQPQHF. The CDR3, as DNA: TGTGCCAGTAGTATAGCCCACCGGACAGGGCGCGGCGGCAATCAGCCCCAGCATTTT.

This clonotype occurred many times. The chain has TRBV7-2 and TRBJ2-2; 7 bases match TRBD1. This CDR3 is built from 13 residues. Germline V gives CDR1 SGHTA, CDR2 FQGNSA. The J segment lost 2 bases and the V segment lost 10 bases, leaving 4 bases of the junction unmatched. CDR3 sequence: CATRQGNTGELFF. The CDR3 DNA sequence: TGTGCCACAAGACAGGGTAACACCGGGGAGCTGTTTTTT. Full variable domain (remainder filled in from reference TRBV7-2 and TRBJ2-2): GAGVSQSPSNKVTEKGKDVELRCDPISGHTALYWYRQSLGQGLEFLIYFQGNSAPDKSGLPSDRFSAERTGGSVSTLTIQRTQQEDSAVYLCATRQGNTGELFFGEGSRLTVL.

In its sample, this clonotype was seen many times. The chain employs TRBV6-2 or TRBV6-3 and TRBJ2-1, with 12 bases that match TRBD2. The CDR3 covers 15 residues. Germline CDR1 reads MNHEY; CDR2 reads SVGEGT. V shed 7 bases, J shed 7 bases, and the junction held 8 bases outside the gene matches. The CDR3 region is CASTPLGLAGNEQFF. The CDR3 region has the DNA TGTGCCAGCACTCCACTGGGACTAGCGGGTAATGAGCAGTTCTTC.

This clonotype has ten or more counts. The rearrangement uses TRBV7-2 and TRBJ2-5, with 8 bases fitting TRBD1. J gave up 3 bases and V 4 bases, and 7 bases lay outside the gene matches. The CDR3 runs 15 residues. CDR1 and CDR2 from the germline V gene are SGHTA and FQGNSA. CDR3 bases: TGTGCCAGCAGCTACAATACAGGGGGAAAAGAGACCCAGTACTTC. Protein: CASSYNTGGKETQYF.

This clonotype was counted between two and nine times. The V call is TRBV12-3 or TRBV12-4, the J call TRBJ2-2; TRBD1 might be the D (6 bases). Trimming removed 3 bases from V and 6 bases from J, with 8 bases in between. The CDR3 contains 13 residues. The DNA for the CDR3 is TGTGCCAGCAGTTTGGGGGCCTCCGGGGAGCTGTTTTTT. It is translated as CASSLGASGELFF.

This clonotype has ten or more counts. The chain couples TRBV12-3 or TRBV12-4 to TRBJ2-5, with 12 bases identical to TRBD2. The CDR3 has 16 residues. With V trimmed by 0 bases and J by 3 bases, 2 bases remained unmatched. Here the CDR3 DNA reads TGTGCCAGCAGTTTAGCCCGACTAGCGGGAGAAGAGACCCAGTACTTC. Residues: CASSLARLAGEETQYF.

This clonotype occurred many times. The chain employs TRBV7-6 and TRBJ2-1; 9 bases are shared with TRBD2. This CDR3 comprises 15 residues. Germline CDR1 and CDR2: SGHVS and FNYEAQ. V shed 3 bases and J 6 bases; nucleotides not matched to a gene: 6. CDR3 in amino acids: CASSFGTSFGNEQFF. The CDR3, as DNA: TGTGCCAGCAGCTTCGGGACTAGCTTTGGCAATGAGCAGTTCTTC.

This clonotype appeared many times. J is TRBJ1-4 and V is TRBV6-2 or TRBV6-3; D not resolved. The CDR3 totals 17 residues. The V end lost 0 bases, the J end lost 0 bases, and 11 bases lay between the germline ends. Per germline, CDR1 MNHEY and CDR2 SVGEGT. The CDR3 DNA follows: TGTGCCAGCAGTTACTCGATCCCGGGAGCAACTAATGAAAAACTGTTTTTT. Its protein product is CASSYSIPGATNEKLFF.

The V call is TRBV6-6, the J call TRBJ2-2; D gene uncertain. V lost 4 bases, J lost 1 base, and 4 bases lay in between. This CDR3 has 13 amino acids. Germline loops: CDR1 MNHNY, CDR2 SVGAGI (reference sequence). CDR3 sequence (DNA): TGTGCCAGCAGTTCTGGGAACACCGGGGAGCTGTTTTTT. The encoded protein is CASSSGNTGELFF.

This chain links TRBV6-5 with TRBJ2-6, with D possibly TRBD1 on 6 matching bases. CDR3 length: 16 residues. Germline CDR1 is MNHEY and CDR2 is SVGAGI. V was cut by 5 bases and J by 3 bases, with 14 bases left in between. The DNA of the CDR3 is TGTGCCAGCAGTCGACAGGTCATCAATGGGGCCAACGTCCTGACTTTC. It yields the protein CASSRQVINGANVLTF.

At least ten counts were recorded for this clonotype. This sequence joins TRBV12-3 or TRBV12-4 and TRBJ2-2; D gene unclear. Trimming shortened V by 6 bases and J by 5 bases, and 10 bases separated the two germline ends. This CDR3 is built from 13 residues. In DNA form, the CDR3 reads TGTGCCAGCAGCCCTGTTTCGACCGGGGAGCTGTTTTTT. This codes for CASSPVSTGELFF.

This clonotype came up many times. The chain couples TRBV7-2 to TRBJ1-1; D unresolved. The CDR3 contains 15 residues. Germline CDR1 is SGHTA and CDR2 is FQGNSA. V lost 7 bases, J lost 3 bases, and 18 bases lay in between. CDR3 sequence: CASTNVRERYTEAFF. The CDR3 DNA reads TGTGCCAGCACTAACGTTAGGGAAAGGTACACTGAAGCTTTCTTT.

This clonotype was seen more than once but under ten times. The rearrangement joins TRBV6-2 or TRBV6-3 to TRBJ2-3; 10 bases align to TRBD1. The CDR3 extends over 17 amino acids. The V gene's germline CDR1 is MNHEY and CDR2 SVGEGT. V was pared by 6 bases and J by 3 bases, with 12 bases of the junction left unmatched. CDR3 nucleotides: TGTGCCAGCAGCCAAGGACCCGGGACAGGGGTAACAGATACGCAGTATTTT. It yields the protein CASSQGPGTGVTDTQYF.

This clonotype appeared many times. CDR3 bases: TGTGCCAGCAGCCCGCCGGGGGCTCTAAACAATCAGCCCCAGCATTTT. It translates to CASSPPGALNNQPQHF. This chain connects TRBV7-9 to TRBJ1-5, with D maybe TRBD1 (6 bases). Trimming left V 5 bases short and J 3 bases short, with 17 bases between. The CDR3 length is 16 residues. Germline CDR1 reads SEHNR; CDR2 reads FQNEAQ (reference sequence). Complete variable domain (other parts from reference TRBV7-9 and TRBJ1-5): DTGVSQNPRHKITKRGQNVTFRCDPISEHNRLYWYRQTLGQGPEFLTYFQNEAQLEKSRLLSDRFSAERPKGSFSTLEIQRTEQGDSAMYLCASSPPGALNNQPQHFGDGTRLSIL.